This paragraph reports one T cell receptor beta chain. Recruited during active infection, patients (from Seattle) were subsequently followed longitudinally. These data belong to a study of blood T cell repertoires in COVID-19. For the study at large: Italy, Spain and the United States were the sources of the convalescent and acute COVID-19 samples. T cells, B-cell-depleted T cells, or PBMCs provided the cDNA or gDNA that served as material.

Source study methods: Cell counts per sample came from amplifying reference gene primers. The table came from immunoSEQ multiplex PCR; TCRdb's copy has only in-frame clones and leaves some out. The V and J calls and clone size come from that table; D and trimming were worked out from the DNA. Of about 220,000 clones listed, around four fifths are singletons. Germline V gives CDR1 LNHDA, CDR2 SQIVND (reference sequence). This CDR3 is built from 11 residues. V lost 6 bases and J lost 6, with 6 bases in between. The TCR sequence derives from a woman older than 75 with COVID-19, enrolled during active disease. Sequenced material: peripheral blood. The rearrangement links TRBV19 to TRBJ2-1; no clear D. The CDR3 DNA sequence: TGTGCCAGTAGCGGGTCCAATGAGCAGTTCTTC. Amino acids: CASSGSNEQFF.